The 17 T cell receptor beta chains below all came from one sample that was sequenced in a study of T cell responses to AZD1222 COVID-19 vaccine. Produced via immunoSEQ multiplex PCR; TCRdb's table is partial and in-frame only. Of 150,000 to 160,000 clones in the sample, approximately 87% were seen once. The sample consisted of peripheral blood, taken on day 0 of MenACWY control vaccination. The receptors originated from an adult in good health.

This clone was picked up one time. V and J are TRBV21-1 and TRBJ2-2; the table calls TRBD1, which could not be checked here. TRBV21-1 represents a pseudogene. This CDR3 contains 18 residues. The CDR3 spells CASSSPGRAQANTGELFF. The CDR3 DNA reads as TGTGCCAGCAGCTCTCCAGGGCGTGCACAGGCGAACACCGGGGAGCTGTTTTTT.

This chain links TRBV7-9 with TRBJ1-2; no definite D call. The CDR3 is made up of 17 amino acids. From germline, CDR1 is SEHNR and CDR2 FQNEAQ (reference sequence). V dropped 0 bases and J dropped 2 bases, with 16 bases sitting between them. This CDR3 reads CASSLAPPQAANYGYTF. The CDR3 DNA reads TGTGCCAGCAGCTTAGCCCCCCCCCAGGCCGCGAACTATGGCTACACCTTC.

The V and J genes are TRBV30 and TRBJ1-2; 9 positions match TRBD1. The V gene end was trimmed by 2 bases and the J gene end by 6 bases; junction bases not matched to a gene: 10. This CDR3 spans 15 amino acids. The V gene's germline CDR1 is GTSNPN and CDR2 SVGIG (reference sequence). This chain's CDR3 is CAWSTGQGRRDGYTF. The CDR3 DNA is TGTGCCTGGAGTACGGGACAGGGAAGACGGGATGGCTACACCTTC.

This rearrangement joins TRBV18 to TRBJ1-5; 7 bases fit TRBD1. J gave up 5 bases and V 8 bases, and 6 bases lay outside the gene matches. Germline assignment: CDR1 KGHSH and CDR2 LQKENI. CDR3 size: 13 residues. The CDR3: CASRDRVDQPQHF. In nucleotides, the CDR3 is TGTGCCAGCCGAGACAGGGTCGATCAGCCCCAGCATTTT.

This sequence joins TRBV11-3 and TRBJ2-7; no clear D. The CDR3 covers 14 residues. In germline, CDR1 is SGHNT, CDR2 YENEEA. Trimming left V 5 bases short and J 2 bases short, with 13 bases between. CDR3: CASSRRGGAYEQYF. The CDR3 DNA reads TGTGCCAGCAGCCGCCGTGGCGGAGCCTACGAGCAGTACTTC.

CDR3 nucleotides: TGTGCCAGCAGCCGCGCGGGGCACGGGGAGCAGTACGTC. Its protein is CASSRAGHGEQYV. This rearrangement joins TRBV13 to TRBJ2-7, with D tentatively TRBD2 (6 bases). This CDR3 spans 13 amino acids. Germline lookup yields CDR1 PRHDT and CDR2 FYEKMQ (reference sequence). The ends were cut back, 5 bases at V and 7 bases at J, with 15 bases in the middle.

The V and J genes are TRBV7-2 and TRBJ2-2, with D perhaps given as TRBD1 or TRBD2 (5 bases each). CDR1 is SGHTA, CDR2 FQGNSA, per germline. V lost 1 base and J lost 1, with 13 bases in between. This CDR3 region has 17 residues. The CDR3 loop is CASSLGGTLLNTGELFF. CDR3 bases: TGTGCCAGCAGCTTAGGGGGGACGCTTCTGAACACCGGGGAGCTGTTTTTT.

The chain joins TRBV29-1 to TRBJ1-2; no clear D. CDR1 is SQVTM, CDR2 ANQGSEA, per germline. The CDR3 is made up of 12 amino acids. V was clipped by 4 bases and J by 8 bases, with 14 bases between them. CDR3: CSVGNEREGYTF. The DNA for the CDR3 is TGCAGCGTTGGAAATGAAAGGGAGGGCTACACCTTC.

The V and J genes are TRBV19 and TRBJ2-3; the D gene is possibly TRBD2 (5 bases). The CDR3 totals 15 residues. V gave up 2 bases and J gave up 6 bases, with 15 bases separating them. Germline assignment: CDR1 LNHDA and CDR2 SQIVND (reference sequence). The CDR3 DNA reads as TGTGCCAGTAGTATACCTTCGTCGGGCGGGGATACGCAGTATTTT. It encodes CASSIPSSGGDTQYF. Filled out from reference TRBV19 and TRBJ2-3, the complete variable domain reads DGGITQSPKYLFRKEGQNVTLSCEQNLNHDAMYWYRQDPGQGLRLIYYSQIVNDFQKGDIAEGYSVSREKKESFPLTVTSAQKNPTAFYLCASSIPSSGGDTQYFGPGTRLTVL.

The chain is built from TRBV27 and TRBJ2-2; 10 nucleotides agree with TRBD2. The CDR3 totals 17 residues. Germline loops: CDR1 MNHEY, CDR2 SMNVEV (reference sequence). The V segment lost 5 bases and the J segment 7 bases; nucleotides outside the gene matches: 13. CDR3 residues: CASSPRSGGKGGGELFF. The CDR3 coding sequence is TGTGCCAGCAGTCCCCGTAGCGGGGGGAAAGGTGGCGGGGAGCTGTTTTTT.

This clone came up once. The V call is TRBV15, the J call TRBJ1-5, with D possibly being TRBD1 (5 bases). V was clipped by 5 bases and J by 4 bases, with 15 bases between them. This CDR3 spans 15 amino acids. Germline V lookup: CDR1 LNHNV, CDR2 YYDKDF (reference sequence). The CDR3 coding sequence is TGTGCCACCAGCCCTAATACGGGGGGGAATCAGCCCCAGCATTTT. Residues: CATSPNTGGNQPQHF.

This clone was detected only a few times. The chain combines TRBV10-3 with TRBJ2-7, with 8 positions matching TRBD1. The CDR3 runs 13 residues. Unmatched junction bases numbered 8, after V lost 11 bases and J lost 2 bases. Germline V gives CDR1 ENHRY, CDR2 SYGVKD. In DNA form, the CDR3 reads TGTGCCGGTACCGGGACAGGACCCTACGAGCAGTACGTC. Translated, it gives CAGTGTGPYEQYV.

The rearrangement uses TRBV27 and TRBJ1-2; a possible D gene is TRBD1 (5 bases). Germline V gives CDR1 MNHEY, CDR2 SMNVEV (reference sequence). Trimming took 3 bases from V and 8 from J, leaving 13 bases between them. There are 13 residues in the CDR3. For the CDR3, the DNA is TGTGCCAGCAGTTTTACAGGAGAATCAGGCTACACCTTC. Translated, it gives CASSFTGESGYTF.

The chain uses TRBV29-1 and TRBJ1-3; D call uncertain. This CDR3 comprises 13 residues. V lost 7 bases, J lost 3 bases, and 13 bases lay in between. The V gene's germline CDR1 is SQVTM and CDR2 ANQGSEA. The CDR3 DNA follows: TGCAGCGCGGACCTCTTCGGTGGAAACACCATATATTTT. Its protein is CSADLFGGNTIYF.

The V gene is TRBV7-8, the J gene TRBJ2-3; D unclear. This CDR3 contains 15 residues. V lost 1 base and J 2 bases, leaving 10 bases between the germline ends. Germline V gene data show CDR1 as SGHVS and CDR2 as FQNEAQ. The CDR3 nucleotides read TGTGCCAGCAGCTTAGGTGTCGGCCTCACAGATACGCAGTATTTT. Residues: CASSLGVGLTDTQYF.

CDR3 DNA sequence: TGTGCCAGCACCCGCCTGACAGTGGGCTATGGCTACACCTTC. This encodes CASTRLTVGYGYTF. The rearrangement links TRBV6-5 to TRBJ1-2, with D maybe TRBD1 (5 bases). Germline values: CDR1 MNHEY, CDR2 SVGAGI. The ends were cut back, 7 bases at V and 4 bases at J, with 16 bases in the middle. This CDR3 has 14 residues.

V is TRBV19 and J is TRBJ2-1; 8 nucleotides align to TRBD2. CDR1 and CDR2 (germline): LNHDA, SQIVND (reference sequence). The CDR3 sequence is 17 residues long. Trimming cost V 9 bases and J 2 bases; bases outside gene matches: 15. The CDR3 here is CASNSRTLAGTYNEQFF. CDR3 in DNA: TGTGCCAGCAACTCACGCACCTTAGCGGGAACCTACAATGAGCAGTTCTTC.